These 3 T cell receptor beta chains were all obtained from the same sample, sequenced in a study of blood T cells in healthy people across ages. Then a second PCR, running about 7 to 11 cycles, was carried out with a sample-barcoded 5' primer and a J-beta primer mix. One entry per CDR3 protein, called by TCRdb with MiXCR from the 5' RACE reads. The sample lists approximately 1,100,000 distinct CDR3 sequences; under 55% were seen once. The sample was blood. All receptors derive from an older woman in good health.

The chain has TRBV20-1 and TRBJ1-6, with 9 bases that match TRBD1. The CDR3 consists of 16 residues. The germline CDR1 and CDR2 sequences are DFQATT and SNEGSKA (reference sequence). V trimming: 5 bases; J trimming: 2 bases; junction bases outside the gene matches: 7. DNA for the CDR3: TGCAGTGCTCTCGGGACAGGGTTCACCTATAATTCACCCCTCCACTTT. It encodes CSALGTGFTYNSPLHF.

This clonotype showed up just a few times. This chain uses TRBV6-5 with TRBJ2-1, with D perhaps TRBD2 (5 bases). Deletions cut 0 bases from V and 5 bases from J, with 17 bases between. Germline CDR1 and CDR2: MNHEY and SVGAGI. This CDR3 spans 17 amino acids. DNA for the CDR3: TGTGCCAGCAGTTACTCGATGAGAGGAGGTAGGGACAATGAGCAGTTCTTC. Translated, it gives CASSYSMRGGRDNEQFF.

The V and J genes are TRBV5-1 and TRBJ2-1; D ambiguous. Germline CDR1 reads SGHRS; CDR2 reads YFSETQ. V was cut by 0 bases and J by 0 bases, with 7 bases left in between. This CDR3 region has 15 residues. The CDR3 nucleotides read TGCGCCAGCAGCTTGGAAGCTGTCTCCTACAATGAGCAGTTCTTC. This sequence encodes CASSLEAVSYNEQFF.